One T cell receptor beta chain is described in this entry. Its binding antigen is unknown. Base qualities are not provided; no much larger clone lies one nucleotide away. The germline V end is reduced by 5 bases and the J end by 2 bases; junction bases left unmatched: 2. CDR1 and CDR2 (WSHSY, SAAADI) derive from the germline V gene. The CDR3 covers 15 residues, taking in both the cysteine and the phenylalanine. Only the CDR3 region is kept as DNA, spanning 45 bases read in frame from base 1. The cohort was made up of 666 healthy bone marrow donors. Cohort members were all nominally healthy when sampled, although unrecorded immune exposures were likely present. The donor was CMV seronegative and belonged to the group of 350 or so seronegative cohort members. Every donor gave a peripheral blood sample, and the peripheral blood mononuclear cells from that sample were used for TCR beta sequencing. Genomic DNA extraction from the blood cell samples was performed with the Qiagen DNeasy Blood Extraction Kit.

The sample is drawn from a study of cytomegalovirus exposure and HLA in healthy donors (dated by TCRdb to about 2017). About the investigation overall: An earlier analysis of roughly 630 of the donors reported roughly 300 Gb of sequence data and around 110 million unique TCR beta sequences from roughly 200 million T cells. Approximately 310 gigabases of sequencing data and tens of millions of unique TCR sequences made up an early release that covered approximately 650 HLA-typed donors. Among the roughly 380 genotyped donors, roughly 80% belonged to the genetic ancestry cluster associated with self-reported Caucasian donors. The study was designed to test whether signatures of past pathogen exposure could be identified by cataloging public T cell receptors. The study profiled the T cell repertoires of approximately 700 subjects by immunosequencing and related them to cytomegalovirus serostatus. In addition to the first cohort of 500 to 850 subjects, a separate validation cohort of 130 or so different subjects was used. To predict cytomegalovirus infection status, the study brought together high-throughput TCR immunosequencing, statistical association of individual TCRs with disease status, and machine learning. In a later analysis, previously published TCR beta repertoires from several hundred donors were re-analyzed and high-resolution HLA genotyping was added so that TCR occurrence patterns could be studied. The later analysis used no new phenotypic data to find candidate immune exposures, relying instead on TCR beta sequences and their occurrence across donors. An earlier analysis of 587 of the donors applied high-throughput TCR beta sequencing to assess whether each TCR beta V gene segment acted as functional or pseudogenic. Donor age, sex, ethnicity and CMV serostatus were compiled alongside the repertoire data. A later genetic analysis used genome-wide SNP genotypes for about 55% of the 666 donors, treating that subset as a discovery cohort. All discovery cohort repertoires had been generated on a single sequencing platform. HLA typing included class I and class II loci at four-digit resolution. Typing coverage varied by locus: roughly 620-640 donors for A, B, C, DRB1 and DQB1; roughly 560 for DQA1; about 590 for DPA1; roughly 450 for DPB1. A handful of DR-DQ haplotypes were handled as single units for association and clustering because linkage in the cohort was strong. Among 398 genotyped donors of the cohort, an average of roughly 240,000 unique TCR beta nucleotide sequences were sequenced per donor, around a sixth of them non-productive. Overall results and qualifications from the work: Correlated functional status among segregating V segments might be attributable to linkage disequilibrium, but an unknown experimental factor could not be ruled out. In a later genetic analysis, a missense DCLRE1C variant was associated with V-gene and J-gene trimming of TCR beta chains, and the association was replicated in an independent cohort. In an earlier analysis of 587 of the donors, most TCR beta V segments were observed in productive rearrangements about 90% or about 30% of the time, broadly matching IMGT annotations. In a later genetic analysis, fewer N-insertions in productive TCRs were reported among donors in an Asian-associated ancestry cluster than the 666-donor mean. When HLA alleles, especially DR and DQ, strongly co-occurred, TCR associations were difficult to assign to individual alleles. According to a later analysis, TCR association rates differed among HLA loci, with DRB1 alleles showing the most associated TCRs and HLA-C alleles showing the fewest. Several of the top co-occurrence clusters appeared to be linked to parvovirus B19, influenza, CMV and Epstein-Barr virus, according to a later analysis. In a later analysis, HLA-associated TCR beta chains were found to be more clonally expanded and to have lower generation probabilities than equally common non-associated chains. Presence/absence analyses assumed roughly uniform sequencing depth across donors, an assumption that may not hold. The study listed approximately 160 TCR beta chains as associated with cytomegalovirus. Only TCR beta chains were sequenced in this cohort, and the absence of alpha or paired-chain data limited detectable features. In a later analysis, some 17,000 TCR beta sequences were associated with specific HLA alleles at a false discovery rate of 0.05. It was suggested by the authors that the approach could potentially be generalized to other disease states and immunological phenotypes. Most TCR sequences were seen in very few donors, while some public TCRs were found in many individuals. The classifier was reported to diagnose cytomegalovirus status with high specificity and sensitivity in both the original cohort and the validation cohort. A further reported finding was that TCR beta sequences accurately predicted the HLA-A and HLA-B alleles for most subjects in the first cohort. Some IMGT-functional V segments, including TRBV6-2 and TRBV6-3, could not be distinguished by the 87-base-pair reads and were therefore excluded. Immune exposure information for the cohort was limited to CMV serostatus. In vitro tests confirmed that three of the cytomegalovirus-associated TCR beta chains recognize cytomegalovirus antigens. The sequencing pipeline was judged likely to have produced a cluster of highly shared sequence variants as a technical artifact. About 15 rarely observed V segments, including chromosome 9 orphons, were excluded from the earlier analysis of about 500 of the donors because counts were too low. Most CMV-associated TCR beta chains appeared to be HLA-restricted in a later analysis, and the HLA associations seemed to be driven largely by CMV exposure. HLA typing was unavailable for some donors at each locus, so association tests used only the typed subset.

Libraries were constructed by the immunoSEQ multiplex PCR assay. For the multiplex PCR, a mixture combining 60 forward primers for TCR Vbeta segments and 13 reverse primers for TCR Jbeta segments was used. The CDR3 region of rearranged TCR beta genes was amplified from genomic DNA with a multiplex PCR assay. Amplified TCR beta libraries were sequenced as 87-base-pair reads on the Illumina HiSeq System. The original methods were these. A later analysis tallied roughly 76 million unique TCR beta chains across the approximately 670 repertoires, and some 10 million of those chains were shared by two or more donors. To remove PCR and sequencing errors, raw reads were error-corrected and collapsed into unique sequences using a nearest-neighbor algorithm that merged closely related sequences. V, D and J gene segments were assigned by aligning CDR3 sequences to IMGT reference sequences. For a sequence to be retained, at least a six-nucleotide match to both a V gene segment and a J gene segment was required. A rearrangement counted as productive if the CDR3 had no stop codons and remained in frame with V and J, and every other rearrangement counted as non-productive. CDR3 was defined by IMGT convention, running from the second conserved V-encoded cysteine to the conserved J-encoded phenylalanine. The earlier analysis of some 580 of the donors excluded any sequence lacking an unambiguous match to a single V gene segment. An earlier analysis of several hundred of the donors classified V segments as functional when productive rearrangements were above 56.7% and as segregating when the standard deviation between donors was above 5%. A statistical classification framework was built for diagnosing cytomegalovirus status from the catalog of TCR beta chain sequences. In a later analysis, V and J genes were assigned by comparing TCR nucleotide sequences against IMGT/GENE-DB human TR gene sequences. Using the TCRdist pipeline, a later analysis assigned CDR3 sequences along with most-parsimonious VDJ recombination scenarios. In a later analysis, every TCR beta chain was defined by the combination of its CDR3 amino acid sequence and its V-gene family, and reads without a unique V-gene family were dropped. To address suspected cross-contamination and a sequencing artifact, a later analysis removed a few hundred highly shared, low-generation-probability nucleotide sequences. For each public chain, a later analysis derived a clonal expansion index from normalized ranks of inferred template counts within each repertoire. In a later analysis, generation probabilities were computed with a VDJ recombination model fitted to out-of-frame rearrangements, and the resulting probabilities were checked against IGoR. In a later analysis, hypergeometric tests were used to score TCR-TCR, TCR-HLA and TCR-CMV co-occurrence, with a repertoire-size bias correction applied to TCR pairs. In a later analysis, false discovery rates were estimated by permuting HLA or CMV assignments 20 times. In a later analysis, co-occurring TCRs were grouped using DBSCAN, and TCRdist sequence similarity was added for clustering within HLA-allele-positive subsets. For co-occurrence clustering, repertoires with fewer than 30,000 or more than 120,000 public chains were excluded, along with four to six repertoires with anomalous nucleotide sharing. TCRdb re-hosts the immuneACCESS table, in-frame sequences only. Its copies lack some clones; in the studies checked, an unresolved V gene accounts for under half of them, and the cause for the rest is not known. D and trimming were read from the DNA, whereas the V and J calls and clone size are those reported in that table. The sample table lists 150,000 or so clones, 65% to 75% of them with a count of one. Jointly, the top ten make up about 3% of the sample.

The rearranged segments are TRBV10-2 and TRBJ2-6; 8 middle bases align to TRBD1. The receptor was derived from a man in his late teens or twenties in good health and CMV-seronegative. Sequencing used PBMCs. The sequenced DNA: TGCGCCAGCAGTTTGACAGGGGCTGGGGCCAACGTCCTGACTTTC. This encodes CASSLTGAGANVLTF.